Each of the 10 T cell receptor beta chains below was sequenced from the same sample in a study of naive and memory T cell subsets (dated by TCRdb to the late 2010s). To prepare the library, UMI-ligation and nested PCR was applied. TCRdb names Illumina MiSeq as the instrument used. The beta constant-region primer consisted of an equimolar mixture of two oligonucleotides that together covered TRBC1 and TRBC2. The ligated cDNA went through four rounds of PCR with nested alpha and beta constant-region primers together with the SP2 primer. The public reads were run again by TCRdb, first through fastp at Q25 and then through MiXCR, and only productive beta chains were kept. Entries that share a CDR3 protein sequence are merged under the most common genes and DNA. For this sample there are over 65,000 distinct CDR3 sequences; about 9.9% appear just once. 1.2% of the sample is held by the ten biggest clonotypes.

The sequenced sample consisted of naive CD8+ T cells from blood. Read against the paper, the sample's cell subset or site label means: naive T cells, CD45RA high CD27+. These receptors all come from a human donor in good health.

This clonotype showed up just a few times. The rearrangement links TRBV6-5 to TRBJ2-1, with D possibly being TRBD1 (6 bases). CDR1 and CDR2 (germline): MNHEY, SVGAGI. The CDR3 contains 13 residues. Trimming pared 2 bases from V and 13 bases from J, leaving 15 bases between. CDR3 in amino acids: CASSYGQGFFQFF. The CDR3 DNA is TGTGCCAGCAGTTACGGGCAGGGGTTTTTTCAGTTCTTC.

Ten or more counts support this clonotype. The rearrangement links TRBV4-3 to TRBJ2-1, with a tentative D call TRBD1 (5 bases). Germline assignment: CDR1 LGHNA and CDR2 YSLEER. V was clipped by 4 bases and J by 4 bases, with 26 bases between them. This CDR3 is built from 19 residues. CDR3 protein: CASSRATRPTVAKYNEQFF. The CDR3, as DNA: TGCGCCAGCAGCCGAGCCACCCGGCCGACAGTCGCGAAATACAATGAGCAGTTCTTC.

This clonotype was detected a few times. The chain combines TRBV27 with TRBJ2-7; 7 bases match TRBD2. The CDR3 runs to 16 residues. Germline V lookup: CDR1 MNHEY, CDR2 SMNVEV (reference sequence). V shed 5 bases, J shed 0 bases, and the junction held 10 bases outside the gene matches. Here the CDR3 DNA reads TGTGCCAGCAGTCCAACTCTAGCGGAAAGCTCCTACGAGCAGTACTTC. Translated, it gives CASSPTLAESSYEQYF.

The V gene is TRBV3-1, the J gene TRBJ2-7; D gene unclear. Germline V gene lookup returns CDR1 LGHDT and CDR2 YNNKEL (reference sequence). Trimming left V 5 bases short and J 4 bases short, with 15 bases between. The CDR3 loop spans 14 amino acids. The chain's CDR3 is CASSVGRRLYEQYF. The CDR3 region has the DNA TGTGCCAGCAGCGTGGGCAGAAGGCTTTACGAGCAGTACTTC.

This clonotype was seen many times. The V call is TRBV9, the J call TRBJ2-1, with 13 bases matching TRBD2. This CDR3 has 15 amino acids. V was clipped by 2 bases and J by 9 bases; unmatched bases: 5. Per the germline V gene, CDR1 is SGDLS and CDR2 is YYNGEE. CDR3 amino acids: CASSVSGLAGSEQFF. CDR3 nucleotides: TGTGCCAGCAGCGTGTCGGGACTAGCGGGAAGTGAGCAGTTCTTC.

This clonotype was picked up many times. The CDR3 region is CASRLAANRTDTQYF. DNA for the CDR3: TGTGCCAGCAGACTAGCGGCCAATCGCACAGATACGCAGTATTTT. This chain links TRBV5-5 with TRBJ2-3; 8 bases align to TRBD2. Trimming took 5 bases from V and 1 from J; bases not matched to a gene: 6. The germline gives CDR1 SGHKS, CDR2 YYEKEE (reference sequence). This CDR3 comprises 15 residues.

The CDR3 DNA reads as TGTGCTAGTGGTCCCATTGTGGGGCACCGGGACAGGGTAGCCACAGATACGCAGTATTTT. It encodes CASGPIVGHRDRVATDTQYF. J is TRBJ2-3 and V is TRBV12-5, with TRBD1 matching over 9 bases. Trimming at V came to 5 bases and at J to 2 bases, leaving 20 bases not matched to a gene. CDR3 size: 20 residues. Germline CDR1 is LGHNT and CDR2 is FRNRAP.

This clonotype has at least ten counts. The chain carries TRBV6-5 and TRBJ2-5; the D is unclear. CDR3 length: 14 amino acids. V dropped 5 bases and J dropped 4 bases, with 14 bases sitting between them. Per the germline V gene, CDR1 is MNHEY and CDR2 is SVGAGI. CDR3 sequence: CASSPSAVLETQYF. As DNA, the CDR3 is TGTGCCAGCAGTCCATCGGCGGTTTTAGAGACCCAGTACTTC.

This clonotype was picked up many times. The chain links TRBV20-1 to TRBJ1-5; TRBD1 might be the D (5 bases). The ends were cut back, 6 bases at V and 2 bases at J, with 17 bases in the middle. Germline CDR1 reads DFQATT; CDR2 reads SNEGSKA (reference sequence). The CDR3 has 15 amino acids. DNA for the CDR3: TGCAGTGCCCTGGGACCGAAGGAGGGCAATCAGCCCCAGCATTTT. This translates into CSALGPKEGNQPQHF.

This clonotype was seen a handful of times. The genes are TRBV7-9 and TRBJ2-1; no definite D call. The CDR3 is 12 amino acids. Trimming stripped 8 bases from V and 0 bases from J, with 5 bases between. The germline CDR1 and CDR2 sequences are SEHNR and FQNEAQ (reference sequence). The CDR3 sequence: CASGVSYNEQFF. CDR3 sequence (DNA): TGTGCCAGCGGGGTCTCCTACAATGAGCAGTTCTTC.